This entry is about one T cell receptor beta chain. This clonotype has a count of ten or more. No antigen is known for it. Nothing much larger sits one base from this clone, and base qualities are not available. For CDR1 and CDR2, the germline V gene lists SGHDT and YYEEEE. The CDR3 numbers 14 residues from cysteine through phenylalanine. Only CDR3 DNA is held: 42 bases, read in frame from base 1. The trim is 2 bases for V and 1 base for J, with a gap of 8 bases between the germline ends. This record belongs to a study of human T cells and chemical hapten exposure (dated by TCRdb to 2020 to 2022). General notes on the study: For sensitization, 2% DPC in acetone was applied to an approximately 2 cm by approximately 2 cm area of upper inner arm skin. Weekly therapeutic DPC doses were additionally applied to the scalp of patients throughout the roughly 24-week study period. Patch tests used Finn chambers with 0.01% DPC on the upper back, scored after 6 days by International Contact Dermatitis Research Group standards. Alopecia areata with under or over 50% scalp involvement, alopecia totalis and alopecia universalis were represented in the patient cohort, which was mostly female. Libraries were combined into a pool for sequencing, and differences in TCR yield between samples came mainly from small differences in library volumes within the pool. The study tracked peripheral blood TCR repertoire changes in vivo during primary and secondary sensitization to the hapten diphenylcyclopropenone (DPC) in alopecia patients. Blood was sampled from patients pre-sensitization (week 0) and at 2, 6 and about 24 weeks after DPC sensitization. Roughly 30 alopecia patients provided blood for TCR sequencing at one to four time points (pre-sensitization, 2, 6 and 24 weeks). What the authors observed across the whole study: No change with DPC sensitization was found in the number of TCRs above 1 in 1000 frequency, and no evidence of global repertoire structure alterations was found. Compared with pre-sensitization or healthy control sets, expanded TCRs formed significantly more large CDR3 similarity clusters, which is consistent with antigen-driven responses. Because all patients had alopecia, a presumed autoimmune disease, the immune response of the patients might differ from that of healthy individuals. The number of PT1 expanded TCRs positively correlated with patch test score, significant at thresholds 8, 16 and 32 but not 4. After repeated subsampling, the strength of the expansion versus patch-test correlation and the threshold at which it became significant changed.

Library generation was performed with RACE. The instrument given in TCRdb is NextSeq 500. During library preparation, unique molecular identifiers were attached to individual cDNA molecules so that TCRs could be counted in a quantitative, reproducible way. From each blood RNA sample, both TCR alpha and TCR beta chains were sequenced. The published analysis was carried out like this. A median of around 100,000 TCRs per sample was observed, with a range of about 20,000 to 750,000. The Decombinator software suite was used to annotate V, J and CDR3 in the TCR reads. For the PS versus PT1 abundance plots, all samples were subsampled to the same number of TCRs (28,000). Expanded TCRs were defined as absent before sensitization and observed at least eight times at the 2-week time point. The raw public reads went through TCRdb reprocessing: fastp at Q25, MiXCR clone calling, in-frame beta chains kept. Rows matching on CDR3 protein sequence are summarized as one entry with the most common DNA and genes. TCRdb assigned the V and J calls; the authors' analysis was not used. Here the sample has fewer than 70,000 distinct CDR3 sequences; 5.5% to 7.5% occur a single time. The ten biggest clones cover over 1.5% of the sample.

Taken with the paper, the label for time point translates to: pre-sensitization, week 0. This specimen's treatment or condition label, per the study, means: therapeutic diphenylcyclopropenone sensitization with weekly scalp DPC. At each patch-test visit, blood was drawn before the patch test was applied. To be eligible, patients had to be aged 18 to 70, diagnosed with alopecia and judged suitable for DPC therapy, while pregnant patients were excluded. Total RNA was extracted from unfractionated whole blood that had been collected in Tempus Blood RNA tubes. The V gene is TRBV5-6 and the J gene is TRBJ2-3; the D gene is perhaps TRBD2, on 5 matching bases. The sequenced sample was whole blood, obtained in connection with sensitization to the hapten diphenylcyclopropenone (DPC). The receptor comes from a woman in her 30s with alopecia areata. Some clones in this sample may be carry-over from other donors' samples. The CDR3 region reads CASSFLRGTDTQYF. The DNA sequence is given as TGTGCCAGCAGCTTCTTGCGGGGCACAGATACGCAGTATTTT.